These 9 T cell receptor beta chains came from one sample sequenced in a study of shared T cell receptors in the human thymus. Using immunoSEQ multiplex PCR, the repertoire was profiled, and TCRdb retains in-frame clones only, with some absent. Here the sample spans 700,000 or so clones, 70% to 90% being singletons. These data are also associated with another study on human thymus T cells.

The sequenced material came from thymocytes. Source of these receptors: a girl less than two years old with a congenital heart defect.

The V and J genes are TRBV5-4 and TRBJ1-1; D is undetermined. The germline V gene encodes CDR1 SGHNT and CDR2 YYREEE (reference sequence). CDR3 length: 14 amino acids. V gave up 2 bases and J gave up 1 base, with 9 bases separating them. The CDR3 region is CASSFGRWNTEAFF. The CDR3 nucleotides read TGTGCCAGCAGCTTTGGCAGGTGGAACACTGAAGCTTTCTTT.

The chain has TRBV7-6 and TRBJ2-1; possibly TRBD1 for D (6 bases). Germline V lookup: CDR1 SGHVS, CDR2 FNYEAQ. The CDR3 is 19 amino acids. V was clipped by 1 base and J by 7 bases, with 26 bases between them. The CDR3 DNA sequence: TGTGCCAGCAGCTTAGGTTTGGGGGACATCCCTCTTAGGCGGAATGAGCAGTTCTTC. It codes for CASSLGLGDIPLRRNEQFF. The full variable domain, in which reference TRBV7-6 and TRBJ2-1 provide the parts outside the CDR3, is GAGVSQSPRYKVTKRGQDVALRCDPISGHVSLYWYRQALGQGPEFLTYFNYEAQQDKSGLPNDRFSAERPEGSISTLTIQRTEQRDSAMYRCASSLGLGDIPLRRNEQFFGPGTRLTVL.

The V call is TRBV5-1, the J call TRBJ1-2, with D perhaps TRBD1 (6 bases). This CDR3 is built from 15 residues. From germline, CDR1 is SGHRS and CDR2 YFSETQ. V gave up 0 bases and J gave up 4 bases, with 13 bases separating them. CDR3 nucleotide sequence: TGCGCCAGCAGCTTGGCCGAGGGGGTTGGCTATGGCTACACCTTC. Its translation is CASSLAEGVGYGYTF. The variable domain in full, completed from reference TRBV5-1 and TRBJ1-2, reads KAGVTQTPRYLIKTRGQQVTLSCSPISGHRSVSWYQQTPGQGLQFLFEYFSETQRNKGNFPGRFSGRQFSNSRSEMNVSTLELGDSALYLCASSLAEGVGYGYTFGSGTRLTVV.

J is TRBJ1-2 and V is TRBV2; D perhaps matches TRBD1 (5 bases). This CDR3 spans 15 amino acids. Deletions cut 1 base from V and 0 bases from J, with 9 bases between. CDR1 is SNHLY, CDR2 FYNNEI, per germline. CDR3 residues: CASSEGGVPNYGYTF. DNA for the CDR3: TGTGCCAGCAGTGAAGGGGGGGTACCTAACTATGGCTACACCTTC.

The chain joins TRBV15 to TRBJ1-5, with D uncertain. This CDR3 comprises 13 residues. Trimming took off 4 bases at V and 7 bases at J, with 11 bases between the two ends. CDR1 and CDR2 from the germline V gene are LNHNV and YYDKDF (reference sequence). The CDR3 protein is CATSTGSRQPQHF. In DNA form, the CDR3 reads TGTGCCACCAGCACAGGATCAAGACAGCCCCAGCATTTT. Drawing the rest from reference TRBV15 and TRBJ1-5, the complete variable domain is DAMVIQNPRYQVTQFGKPVTLSCSQTLNHNVMYWYQQKSSQAPKLLFHYYDKDFNNEADTPDNFQSRRPNTSFCFLDIRSPGLGDTAMYLCATSTGSRQPQHFGDGTRLSIL.

V is TRBV4-1 and J is TRBJ1-6, with 9 bases aligning to TRBD1. The junction had 10 bases not matched to a gene; V was cut back by 0 bases and J by 10 bases. CDR1 is MGHRA, CDR2 YSYEKL, per germline. The CDR3 runs to 17 residues. The CDR3 is CASSQELQGADRSPLHF. In DNA form, the CDR3 reads TGCGCCAGCAGCCAAGAATTACAGGGGGCCGATCGATCACCCCTCCACTTT.

The V and J genes are TRBV7-8 and TRBJ2-2; no clear D gene. The germline V gene encodes CDR1 SGHVS and CDR2 FQNEAQ. There are 15 residues in the CDR3. Trimming stripped 3 bases from V and 3 bases from J, with 11 bases between. The CDR3 region has the DNA TGTGCCAGCAGCTTTGGGCCTGGCTACACCGGGGAGCTGTTTTTT. Amino acid sequence: CASSFGPGYTGELFF.

On this clone itself: At one of its ends the junction is not consistent with the germline gene, which may arise from a read error. The sample holds other DNA sequences that translate to the same CDR3. The chain employs TRBV7-9 and TRBJ1-6, with 9 bases that match TRBD1. The CDR3 is made up of 17 amino acids. The germline V gene encodes CDR1 SEHNR and CDR2 FQNEAQ (reference sequence). DNA of the CDR3: TGTGCCAGCAGCTTAGCAGGACAGGGGAACTATAATTCCCCCCTCCACTTT. Translating it yields CASSLAGQGNYNSPLHF.

The chain combines TRBV10-3 with TRBJ2-7, with TRBD2 as a possible D gene (5 bases). The CDR3 has 13 residues. Germline-derived CDR1 and CDR2 are ENHRY and SYGVKD. The V and J ends lost 5 bases and 4 bases respectively, with 12 bases between them. The CDR3 DNA is TGTGCCATCAGTTCGCGGGCGGTGTACGAGCAGTACTTC. This encodes CAISSRAVYEQYF.